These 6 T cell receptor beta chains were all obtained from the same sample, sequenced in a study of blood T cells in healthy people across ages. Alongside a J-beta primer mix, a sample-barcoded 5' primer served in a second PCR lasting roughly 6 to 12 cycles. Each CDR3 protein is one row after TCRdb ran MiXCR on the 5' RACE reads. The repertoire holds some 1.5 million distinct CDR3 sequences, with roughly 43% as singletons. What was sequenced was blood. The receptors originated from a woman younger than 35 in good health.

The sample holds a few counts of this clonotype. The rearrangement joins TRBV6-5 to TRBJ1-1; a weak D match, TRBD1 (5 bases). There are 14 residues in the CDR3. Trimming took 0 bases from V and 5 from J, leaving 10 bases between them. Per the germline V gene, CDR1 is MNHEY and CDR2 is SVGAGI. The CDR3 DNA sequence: TGTGCCAGCAGTTACTCGCCAGGGAGAACTGAAGCTTTCTTT. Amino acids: CASSYSPGRTEAFF.

This chain's CDR3 is CASSFRQGAIYNEQFF. CDR3 DNA: TGTGCCAGCAGCTTTCGACAGGGCGCGATCTACAATGAGCAGTTCTTC. The chain is built from TRBV7-9 and TRBJ2-1; the match to TRBD1 covers 7 bases. The CDR3 consists of 16 residues. J lost 3 bases, V lost 3 bases, and 8 bases had no gene match. In germline, CDR1 is SEHNR, CDR2 FQNEAQ (reference sequence).

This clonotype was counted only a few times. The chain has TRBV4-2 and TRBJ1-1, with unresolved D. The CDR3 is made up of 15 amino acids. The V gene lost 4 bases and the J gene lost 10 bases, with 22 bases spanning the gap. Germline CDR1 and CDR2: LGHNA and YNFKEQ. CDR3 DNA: TGTGCCAGCAGCCCCCCATCGGGCCAGAGCTCTGCAGCTTTCTTT. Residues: CASSPPSGQSSAAFF.

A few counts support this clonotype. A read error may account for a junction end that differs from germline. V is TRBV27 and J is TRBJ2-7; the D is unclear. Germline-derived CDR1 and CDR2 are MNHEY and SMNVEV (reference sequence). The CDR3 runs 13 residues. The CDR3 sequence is CASSVSKPYEQYF. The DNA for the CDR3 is TGTGCCAGCAGTGTATCGAAGCCCTACGAGCAGTACTTC.

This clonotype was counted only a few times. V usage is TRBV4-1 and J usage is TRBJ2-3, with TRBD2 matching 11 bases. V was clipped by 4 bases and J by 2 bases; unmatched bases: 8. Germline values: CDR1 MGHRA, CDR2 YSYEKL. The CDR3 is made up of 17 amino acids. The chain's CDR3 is CASSRLLAGVTTDTQYF. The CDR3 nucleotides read TGCGCCAGCAGCCGGTTACTAGCGGGGGTTACCACAGATACGCAGTATTTT.

The CDR3: CASGPGTIGGRTQYF. CDR3 in DNA: TGTGCCAGCGGCCCGGGCACTATCGGGGGGAGGACCCAGTACTTC. The chain joins TRBV7-2 to TRBJ2-7; 7 nucleotides line up with TRBD2. TRBJ2-5 explains the end of the DNA better; the J call may be wrong. Germline V CDR1 and CDR2: SGHTA, FQGNSA. There are 15 residues in the CDR3.